The rows below give T cell receptor beta chains drawn from one sample of a study of T cell responses to AZD1222 COVID-19 vaccine. Data came from immunoSEQ multiplex PCR; TCRdb stores just in-frame clones and leaves some out. The sample contains around 130,000 clones, approximately 90% of which appear only once. Sequencing was performed on peripheral blood, taken on day 0 of AZD1222 vaccination. The receptors originated from an adult in good health. Both conserved end residues are part of each CDR3. The order of the fields is clone size, D gene, J gene, V gene, CDR3 DNA, CDR3 protein. The D gene is left open where the match is weak. Size is stated for part of the rows, as once, few or many counts, or as a class when the clone is expanded.

- | - | TRBJ2-2 | TRBV19 | TGTGCCAGTTCGTCGGGGATGAGATTTGACACCGGGGAGCTGTTTTTT | CASSSGMRFDTGELFF
few | - | TRBJ1-5 | TRBV27 | TGTGCCAGCAGTTTTAGCAATCAGCCCCAGCATTTT | CASSFSNQPQHF
- | - | TRBJ2-7 | TRBV21-1 | TGTGCCAGCAGCCACCGCGGGACTAGCGGTACCCAAGGGGGCTACGAGCAGTACTTC | CASSHRGTSGTQGGYEQYF
- | - | TRBJ2-1 | TRBV7-9 | TGTGCCAGCAGCTTAAAGACTCGTTACAATGAGCAGTTCTTC | CASSLKTRYNEQFF
- | TRBD1 | TRBJ1-2 | TRBV18 | TGTGCCAGCTCGTCGACAGGGGGATTAGATGGCTACACCTTC | CASSSTGGLDGYTF
- | - | TRBJ2-7 | TRBV7-8 | TGTGCCAGCAGCTTAGCCCCGCAGGGGGGGAGGAACGAGCAGTACTTC | CASSLAPQGGRNEQYF
- | - | TRBJ2-7 | TRBV7-2 | TGTGCCAGCAGCTTAGCTCGCCCGCAGGGTAGGTACGAGCAGTACTTC | CASSLARPQGRYEQYF
- | - | TRBJ2-2 | TRBV5-4 | TGTGCCAGCAGCTTGCAGCTAATCACCGGGGAGCTGTTTTTT | CASSLQLITGELFF
- | - | TRBJ1-3 | TRBV12-3/TRBV12-4 | TGTGCCAGCAGTTTATTGGATAACACCATATATTTT | CASSLLDNTIYF
- | TRBD2 | TRBJ2-1 | TRBV5-6 | TGTGCCAGCAGCATACTAGCGGGGGCCCACAATGAGCAGTTCTTC | CASSILAGAHNEQFF
- | TRBD2 | TRBJ2-7 | TRBV5-1 | TGCGCCAGCAGCCACACTAGCGGGGAGAGCTCCTACGAGCAGTACTTC | CASSHTSGESSYEQYF
- | - | TRBJ2-7 | TRBV10-1 | TGCGCCAGCAGTGAGTCGTGGGACTCGGAGCACTACGAGCAGTACTTC | CASSESWDSEHYEQYF
- | - | TRBJ1-5 | TRBV7-8 | TGTGCCAGCAGCTTTTCACGAAGGGGCAATCAGCCCCAGCATTTT | CASSFSRRGNQPQHF
- | - | TRBJ1-3 | TRBV15 | TGTGCCACCAGCAGAGATCCGGTGGGCGCCAACACCATATATTTT | CATSRDPVGANTIYF
- | - | TRBJ2-7 | TRBV6-6 | TGTGCCAGCAGCTCCGTGGCGGGCGGGGTCTACGAGCAGTACTTC | CASSSVAGGVYEQYF
- | - | TRBJ1-5 | TRBV6-5 | TGTGCCACCTCCCCCAGGGGCCTCGACAATCAGCCCCAGCATTTT | CATSPRGLDNQPQHF
- | TRBD2 | TRBJ2-3 | TRBV6-4 | TGTGCCAGCAGTCATAGCGGGGCTACAGATACGCAGTATTTT | CASSHSGATDTQYF
- | TRBD1 | TRBJ1-1 | TRBV5-1 | TGCGCCAGCAGCTTGGCGGCAGCAGGGGGCGCGAACACTGAAGCTTTCTTT | CASSLAAAGGANTEAFF
- | - | TRBJ1-2 | TRBV12-3/TRBV12-4 | TGTGCCAGCAGACTAGGAGGTGGTGGCTACACCTTC | CASRLGGGGYTF
- | - | TRBJ1-5 | TRBV27 | TGTGCCAGCAGTAAAGGGGGAATTCAGCCCCAGCATTTT | CASSKGGIQPQHF
- | - | TRBJ2-3 | TRBV15 | TGTGCCACCAGCAGACCTCAGTGGGGGGAAGGCACAGATACGCAGTATTTT | CATSRPQWGEGTDTQYF
- | TRBD1 | TRBJ1-2 | TRBV7-2 | TGTGCCAGCAGCTTCCGGACAGGGAACGGCTACACCTTC | CASSFRTGNGYTF
- | - | TRBJ1-1 | TRBV3-1/TRBV3-2 | TGTGCCAGCAGCCAAGTTGGGGGGGGCACTGAAGCTTTCTTT | CASSQVGGGTEAFF
- | - | TRBJ2-7 | TRBV14 | TGTGCCAGCAGCCAAGGTTCCCTATCCTACGAGCAGTACTTC | CASSQGSLSYEQYF
- | TRBD1 | TRBJ1-6 | TRBV6-4 | TGTGCCAGCAAAAAGGGGCTGACCGGGACAGAGGTGAGTAATTCACCCCTCCACTTT | CASKKGLTGTEVSNSPLHF
- | - | TRBJ2-7 | TRBV7-3 | TGTGCCAGCAGTCCGGGACTGGCATCCTACGAGCAGTACTTC | CASSPGLASYEQYF
- | - | TRBJ2-2 | TRBV2 | TGTGCCAGCAGGGGCCCGGGATCCTACACCGGGGAGCTGTTTTTT | CASRGPGSYTGELFF
few | - | TRBJ2-7 | TRBV30 | TGTGCCTGGAGGGTCGACACCTACGAGCAGTACTTC | CAWRVDTYEQYF
- | - | TRBJ1-3 | TRBV10-3 | TGTGCCATCAGTGAGACCTTCTCTGGAAACACCATATATTTT | CAISETFSGNTIYF
- | - | TRBJ1-1 | TRBV9 | TGTGCCAGCAGCGTAGACGGCGGGGAAGCTTTCTTT | CASSVDGGEAFF
- | TRBD1 | TRBJ1-2 | TRBV4-1 | TGCGCCAGCAGCCAAAGAAGTTCAGGGGGGCCTGGCTACACCTTC | CASSQRSSGGPGYTF
- | - | TRBJ2-7 | TRBV28 | TGTGCCAGCAGTCTAACAGGGTTTTACGAGCAGTACTTC | CASSLTGFYEQYF
few | TRBD2 | TRBJ2-7 | TRBV12-5 | TGTGCTAGTGGTTTGGTTGTTTCTACCTTAAAAGGGGCAGGACTAGCGGCGTTCTCCTACGAGCAGTACTTC | CASGLVVSTLKGAGLAAFSYEQYF
- | - | TRBJ2-2 | TRBV6-5 | TGTGCCAGCAGACAGGACACCGGGGAGCTGTTTTTT | CASRQDTGELFF
- | - | TRBJ1-3 | TRBV28 | TGTGCCAGCAGTTTTTCAGGGTCGGAAGGAAACACCATATATTTT | CASSFSGSEGNTIYF
- | TRBD2 | TRBJ2-1 | TRBV4-2 | TGTGCCAGCAGCCAAGCTGGGACTAGCGGGAGTGGTGAGCAGTTCTTC | CASSQAGTSGSGEQFF
- | TRBD1 | TRBJ1-4 | TRBV4-1 | TGCGCCAGCAGCCAAAGGACAGGGGGCGGTGAAAAACTGTTTTTT | CASSQRTGGGEKLFF
- | TRBD2 | TRBJ2-7 | TRBV3-1/TRBV3-2 | TGTGCCAGCAGTTTCACTAGCGGCTACGAGCAGTACTTC | CASSFTSGYEQYF
once | - | TRBJ2-5 | TRBV30 | TGTGCCCTGCAGGGCAGGTTCGGAGAGACCCAGTACTTC | CALQGRFGETQYF
- | - | TRBJ2-3 | TRBV29-1 | TGCAGCGTTGGGGGCGCTAGCACAGATACGCAGTATTTT | CSVGGASTDTQYF
- | - | TRBJ2-7 | TRBV10-3 | TGTGCCATCAGTGAGGGGATTAAGCGGATTAGCGAGCAGTACTTC | CAISEGIKRISEQYF
- | - | TRBJ1-2 | TRBV27 | TGTGCCAGCAGTGAGACCCCAGGGGATGGCTACACCTTC | CASSETPGDGYTF
- | TRBD2 | TRBJ2-7 | TRBV15 | TGTGCCACCAGCAGAGATCAGGGACTAGCGGGAGTTGAGCAGTACTTC | CATSRDQGLAGVEQYF
- | - | TRBJ2-2 | TRBV7-9 | TGTGCCAGCAGACCAGCTTTCACCGGGGAGCTGTTTTTT | CASRPAFTGELFF
- | - | TRBJ2-7 | TRBV18 | TGTGCCAGCTCATCTTCAGGGGCAACCTACGAGCAGTACTTC | CASSSSGATYEQYF
- | - | TRBJ1-3 | TRBV18 | TGTGCCAGCTCACCACTCTCTTCTGTTAGCTCTGGAAACACCATATATTTT | CASSPLSSVSSGNTIYF
few | - | TRBJ1-2 | TRBV19 | TGTGCCAGTAGCTCCGTCCCTTCTTCCAATGGCTACACCTTC | CASSSVPSSNGYTF
- | TRBD1 | TRBJ1-2 | TRBV5-4 | TGTGCCAGCAGCCCGCCGGGACAGCAAGGGCCCTGGGGCTACACCTTC | CASSPPGQQGPWGYTF
- | - | TRBJ1-1 | TRBV7-9 | TGTGCCAGCAGCTCTTCTTCGGGGGAGGACACTGAAGCTTTCTTT | CASSSSSGEDTEAFF
- | - | TRBJ2-1 | TRBV12-1 | TGTGCCAGCAGCTTTTTCGGACTAGCGGGGTGCTCCTACAATGAGCAGTTCTTC | CASSFFGLAGCSYNEQFF
- | TRBD2 | TRBJ2-3 | TRBV7-7 | TGTGCTAGCAGCTTAGCGGGAGGGGTAGATACGCAGTATTTT | CASSLAGGVDTQYF
- | TRBD2 | TRBJ2-7 | TRBV7-9 | TGTGCCAGCAGCTTGGCGGGGGGCGAGCAGTACTTC | CASSLAGGEQYF
once | TRBD2 | TRBJ2-3 | TRBV29-1 | TGCAGCGTTGAGGCTAGCGGGAGAGATACGCAGTATTTT | CSVEASGRDTQYF
- | - | TRBJ1-2 | TRBV2 | TGTGCCAGCAGTGAAGCGGAGTATGGCTACACCTTC | CASSEAEYGYTF
- | TRBD2 | TRBJ2-1 | TRBV19 | TGTGCCAGTAGCCCGACTAGCGGGGCTACCTACAATGAGCAGTTCTTC | CASSPTSGATYNEQFF